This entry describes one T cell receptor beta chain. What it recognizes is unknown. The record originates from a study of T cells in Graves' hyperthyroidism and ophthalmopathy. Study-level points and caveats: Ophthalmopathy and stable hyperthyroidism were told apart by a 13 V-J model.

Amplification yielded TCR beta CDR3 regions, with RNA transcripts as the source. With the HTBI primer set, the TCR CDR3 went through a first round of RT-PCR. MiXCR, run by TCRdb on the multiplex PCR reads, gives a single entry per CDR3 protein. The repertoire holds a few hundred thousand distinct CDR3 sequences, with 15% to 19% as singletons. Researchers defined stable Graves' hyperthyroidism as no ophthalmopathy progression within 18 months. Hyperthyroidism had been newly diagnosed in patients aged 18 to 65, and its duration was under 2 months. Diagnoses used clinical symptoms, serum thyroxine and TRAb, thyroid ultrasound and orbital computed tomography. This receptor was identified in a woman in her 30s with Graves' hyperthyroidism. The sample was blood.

CDR3 nucleotides: TGTGCTAGTGGACGAGGGGTCTCTGGGGCCAACGTCCTGACTTTC. It encodes CASGRGVSGANVLTF. The chain links TRBV12-5 to TRBJ2-6; TRBD1 or TRBD2 may be the D gene (5 bases each). V shed 6 bases and J shed 0 bases, with 9 bases lying between them. CDR3 length equals 15 residues. Per germline, CDR1 LGHNT and CDR2 FRNRAP.